The rows below give T cell receptor beta chains drawn from one sample of a study of cytomegalovirus exposure and HLA in healthy donors. TCRdb's table, derived via immunoSEQ multiplex PCR, lists solely in-frame clones and lacks some. The sample has under 130,000 clones, 74% seen once. The sequencing input was PBMCs. Receptors originate from a man in his fifties in good health and CMV-seropositive. Both conserved end residues are part of each CDR3. Fields, in order: V gene, clone size, J gene, D gene, CDR3 DNA, CDR3 protein. A D gene is named only where the DNA matches it firmly. Clone size is shown for a subset of rows, as once, few, many or a class of expanded clone.

>TRBV29-1|.|TRBJ2-1|.
TGCAGCGTTGAAGATGGTCGGGTGCCGGAGTATGGGCAGTTCTTC
CSVEDGRVPEYGQFF
>TRBV14|.|TRBJ1-2|.
TGTGCCAGCAGCCCCCCGGGGTGGGGAAAGGGCGGCTACACCTTC
CASSPPGWGKGGYTF
>TRBV28|.|TRBJ2-7|TRBD1
TGTGCCAGCAGTGCCCCGGGACAGGGGGCCGTCGAGCAGTACTTC
CASSAPGQGAVEQYF
>TRBV6-1|.|TRBJ2-7|.
TGTGCCACATGGGCCGGGGTGGGCGAGCAGTACTTC
CATWAGVGEQYF
>TRBV19|.|TRBJ2-7|.
TGTGCCAGTAGTATGGCGGGCGGCTCCTACGAGCAGTACTTC
CASSMAGGSYEQYF
>TRBV6-1|.|TRBJ2-4|TRBD2
TGTGCCAGCCGCCGGGGGGACTTAGCCAAAAACATTCAGTACTTC
CASRRGDLAKNIQYF
>TRBV4-1|.|TRBJ2-7|.
TGCGCCAGCAGCCAGGAGGGGGGGGAGGCGCAGTACTTC
CASSQEGGEAQYF
>TRBV27|.|TRBJ1-6|TRBD1
TGTGCCAGCAGTGTGACAGGGAATTCACCCCTCCACTTT
CASSVTGNSPLHF
>TRBV4-2|.|TRBJ2-3|TRBD2
TGTGCCAGCAGCCCCTATAGTTATAGCGGGGGGGCCGGGGTGGCGCAGTATTTT
CASSPYSYSGGAGVAQYF
>TRBV9|.|TRBJ2-7|TRBD2
TGTGCCAGCAGCGTAGAGGACGGGGGGGCCGGCGAGCAGTACTTC
CASSVEDGGAGEQYF
>TRBV6-7|.|TRBJ2-7|TRBD1
TGTGCCAGCAGTTACTTCCGACAGGGACCCCTCGAGCAGTACTTC
CASSYFRQGPLEQYF
>TRBV9|.|TRBJ2-1|.
TGTGCCAGCAGCTCCGCGGGCTTCCCCTACAATGAGCAGTTCTTC
CASSSAGFPYNEQFF
>TRBV5-1|.|TRBJ1-6|.
TGCGCCAGCAGCTTGGAGGCAGGGAACTATAATTCACCCCTCCACTTT
CASSLEAGNYNSPLHF
>TRBV5-1|few|TRBJ1-1|.
TGCGCCAGCAGCTTGGATTTGGACATGAACACTGAAGCTTTCTTT
CASSLDLDMNTEAFF
>TRBV6-6|.|TRBJ2-1|TRBD1
TGTGCCAGCAGTACCGGGACAGACTACAATGAGCAGTTCTTC
CASSTGTDYNEQFF
>TRBV30|.|TRBJ1-1|.
TGTGCCTGGAGTGTATTGGGCCTGAACACTGAAGCTTTCTTT
CAWSVLGLNTEAFF
>TRBV29-1|.|TRBJ2-1|TRBD1
TGCAGCGCTCGAAGGGGGCAGGATTTCTACAATGAGCAGTTCTTC
CSARRGQDFYNEQFF
>TRBV4-1|.|TRBJ2-5|.
TGCGCCAGCAGCCAGACGCGGCGAGGGCAAGAGACCCAGTACTTC
CASSQTRRGQETQYF
>TRBV7-9|.|TRBJ2-7|.
TGTGCCAGCAGCTTAGTGACTGACAGCTCCTACGAGCAGTACTTC
CASSLVTDSSYEQYF
>TRBV27|few|TRBJ1-1|.
TGTGCCAGCAGTCGCTCGGGACAAATGAACACTGAAGCTTTCTTT
CASSRSGQMNTEAFF
>TRBV11-2|once|TRBJ1-4|.
TGTGCCAGCAGCCGCCTACAGGGTCTTAATGAAAAACTGTTTTTT
CASSRLQGLNEKLFF
>TRBV2|.|TRBJ2-7|.
TGTGCCAGCGGACAGGCCCGGGAGAACGAGCAGTACTTC
CASGQARENEQYF
>TRBV15|.|TRBJ2-3|.
TGTGCCACCAGCAGAGGACAGTCTAGCACAGATACGCAGTATTTT
CATSRGQSSTDTQYF
>TRBV27|.|TRBJ1-5|.
TGTGCCAGCAGTTTCCTACCCCAAGGCAATCAGCCCCAGCATTTT
CASSFLPQGNQPQHF
>TRBV5-1|.|TRBJ1-2|.
TGCGCCAGCAGCTTGGATGCGTCTGGCTACACCTTC
CASSLDASGYTF
>TRBV7-3|few|TRBJ2-5|TRBD1
TGTGCCAGCAGCCCCATCGGACAGGGGAATGGAGAGACCCAGTACTTC
CASSPIGQGNGETQYF